The present T cell receptor beta chain was sequenced within a study of T cells after yellow fever vaccination. Background on the study: Preparation of the low-cell-number fractions used SMART-Seq v4 Ultra Low Input. Study-wide results and limits: Only a small proportion of the clonotypes turned up in both the CD4 and the CD8 compartments, likely arising from convergent recombination. In post-booster samples, most primary-vaccination clones reappeared (about 95% CD4, roughly 89% CD8).

On this clonotype: Its cognate antigen is unknown.

Germline CDR1 is SGHTA and CDR2 is FQGTGA. The CDR3 runs to 13 residues. V was cut by 1 base and J by 11 bases, with 12 bases left in between. Conversion of TCR transcripts into cDNA relied on 5'RACE template switching, which added a universal primer site and UMIs. One entry per CDR3 protein, called by TCRdb with MiXCR from the 5' RACE reads. Of about 340,000 distinct CDR3 sequences in the sample, 9.5% to 15% were seen once. The chain uses TRBV7-3 and TRBJ2-4; D unclear. Sequencing was performed on CD4+ T cells sorted from PBMCs, taken 15 days after the yellow fever booster vaccination. The TCR was taken from a man aged 18-30 years who received the YFV17D yellow fever vaccine. In DNA, the CDR3 is TGTGCCAGCAGCTTAAGCATTGGTACGGTTCAGTACTTC. Its translation is CASSLSIGTVQYF.